What follows is one T cell receptor beta chain and its context. The target antigen is unknown. This sample was included in a study of T cell repertoires in cytomegalovirus infection. Study in general: Indications came from public TCR beta signatures; they pointed to CMV infection and to a matching HLA type. Study-level findings and limits: Ex vivo, HLA-C-restricted CMV-specific TCR beta clonotypes prevailed over the rest of the response.

MiXCR, run by TCRdb on the reads, gives a single entry per CDR3 protein. The sample holds some 450,000 distinct CDR3 sequences, 30% to 40% seen once. The CDR3 length is 17 residues. After removal of 4 bases from V and 8 bases from J, the junction contained 17 bases not matched to a gene. The TCR comes from a human donor in good health (CMV status not recorded). Some clones in this sample may be carry-over from other donors' samples. The specimen was PBMCs. V gene TRBV23-1 combines with J gene TRBJ1-2; TRBD1 matches 9 bases. TRBV23-1 is sorted into the ORF group, with uncertain function. The CDR3 bases are TGCGCCAGCAGTCCCTCGACAGGGGGTGAATTGTGGAACGGCTACACCTTC. Translating it yields CASSPSTGGELWNGYTF.